Reported below is one TCR beta chain. Produced via immunoSEQ multiplex PCR; TCRdb's table is partial and in-frame only. The table lists 20,000 to 25,000 clones, about 90% of them singletons. The germline V gene encodes CDR1 WSHSY and CDR2 SAAADI. V was pared by 0 bases and J by 7 bases, with 1 base of the junction left unmatched. The CDR3 totals 15 residues. The source of the sample is a study of preoperative IRX-2 immunotherapy in early breast cancer. Treatment reported: preoperative locoregional IRX-2 cytokine immunotherapy. This TCR came from a human donor with breast cancer. Sequencing was performed on tumor tissue, taken after IRX-2 immunotherapy. This chain uses TRBV10-2 with TRBJ1-4; 11 bases map to TRBD1. The chain's CDR3 is CASSESGTGGEKLFF. CDR3 in DNA: TGCGCCAGCAGTGAGTCGGGGACAGGGGGTGAAAAACTGTTTTTT.